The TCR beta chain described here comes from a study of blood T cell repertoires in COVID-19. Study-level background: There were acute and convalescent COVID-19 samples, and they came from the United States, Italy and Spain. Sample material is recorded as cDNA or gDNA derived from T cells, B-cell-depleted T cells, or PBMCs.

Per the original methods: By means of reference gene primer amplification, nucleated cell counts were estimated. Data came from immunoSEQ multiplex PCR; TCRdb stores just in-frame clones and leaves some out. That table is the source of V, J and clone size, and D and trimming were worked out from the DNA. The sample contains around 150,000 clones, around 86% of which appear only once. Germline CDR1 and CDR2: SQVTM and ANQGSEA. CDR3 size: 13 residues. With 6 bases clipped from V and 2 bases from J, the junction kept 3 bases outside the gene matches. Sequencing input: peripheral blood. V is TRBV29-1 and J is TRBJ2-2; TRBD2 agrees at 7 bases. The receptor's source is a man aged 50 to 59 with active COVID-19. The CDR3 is CSVQRGNTGELFF. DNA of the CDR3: TGCAGCGTCCAGCGGGGAAACACCGGGGAGCTGTTTTTT.